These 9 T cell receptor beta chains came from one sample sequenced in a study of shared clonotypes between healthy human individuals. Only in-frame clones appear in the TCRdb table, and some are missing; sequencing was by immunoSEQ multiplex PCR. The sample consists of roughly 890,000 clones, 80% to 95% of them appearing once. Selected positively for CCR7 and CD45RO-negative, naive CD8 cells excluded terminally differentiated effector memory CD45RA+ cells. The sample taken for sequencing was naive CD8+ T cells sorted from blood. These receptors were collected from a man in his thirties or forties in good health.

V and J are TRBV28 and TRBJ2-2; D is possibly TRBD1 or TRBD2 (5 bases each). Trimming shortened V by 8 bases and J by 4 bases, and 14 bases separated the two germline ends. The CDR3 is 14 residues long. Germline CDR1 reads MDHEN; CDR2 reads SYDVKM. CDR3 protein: CASSPTRGTGELFF. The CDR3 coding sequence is TGTGCCAGCTCCCCTACTAGGGGCACCGGGGAGCTGTTTTTT.

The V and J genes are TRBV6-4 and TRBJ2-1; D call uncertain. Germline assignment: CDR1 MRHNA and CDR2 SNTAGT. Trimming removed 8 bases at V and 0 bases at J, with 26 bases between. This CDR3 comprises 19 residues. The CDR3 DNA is TGTGCCAGCCGCATGGGTAAGGGTTCGCGGTTACCCTCCTACAATGAGCAGTTCTTC. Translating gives CASRMGKGSRLPSYNEQFF.

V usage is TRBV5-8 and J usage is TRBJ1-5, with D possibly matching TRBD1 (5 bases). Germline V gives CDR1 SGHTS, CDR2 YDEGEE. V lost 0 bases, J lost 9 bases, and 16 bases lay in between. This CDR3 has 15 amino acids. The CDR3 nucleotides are TGTGCCAGCAGCTTGGTCGAGACAGTCGATTGGCCCCAGCATTTT. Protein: CASSLVETVDWPQHF.

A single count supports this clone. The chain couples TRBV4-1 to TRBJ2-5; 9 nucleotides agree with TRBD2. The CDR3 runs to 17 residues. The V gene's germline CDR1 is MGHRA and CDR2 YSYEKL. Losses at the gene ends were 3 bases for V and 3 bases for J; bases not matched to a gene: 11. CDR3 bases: TGCGCCAGCAGCCAGTACCCTTCGGGCGGGAGGGAAGAGACCCAGTACTTC. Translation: CASSQYPSGGREETQYF.

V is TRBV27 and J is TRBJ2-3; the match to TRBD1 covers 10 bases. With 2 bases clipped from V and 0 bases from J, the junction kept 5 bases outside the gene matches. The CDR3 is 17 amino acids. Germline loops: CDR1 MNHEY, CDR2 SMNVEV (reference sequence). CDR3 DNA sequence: TGTGCCAGCAGTTTAGGGACAGGGGTGACCAGCACAGATACGCAGTATTTT. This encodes CASSLGTGVTSTDTQYF.

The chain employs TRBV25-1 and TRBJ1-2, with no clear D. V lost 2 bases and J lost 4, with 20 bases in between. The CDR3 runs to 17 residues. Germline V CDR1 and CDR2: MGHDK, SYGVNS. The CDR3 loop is CASSEGVSRTSLYGYTF. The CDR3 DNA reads TGTGCCAGCAGTGAAGGGGTTTCTCGAACCTCTCTCTATGGCTACACCTTC.

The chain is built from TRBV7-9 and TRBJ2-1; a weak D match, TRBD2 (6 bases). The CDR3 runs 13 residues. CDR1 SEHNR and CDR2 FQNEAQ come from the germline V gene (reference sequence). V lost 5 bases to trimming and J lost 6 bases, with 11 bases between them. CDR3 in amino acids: CASSRGTGNEQFF. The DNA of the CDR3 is TGTGCCAGCAGCCGCGGGACGGGCAATGAGCAGTTCTTC. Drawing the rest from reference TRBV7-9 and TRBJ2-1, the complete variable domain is DTGVSQNPRHKITKRGQNVTFRCDPISEHNRLYWYRQTLGQGPEFLTYFQNEAQLEKSRLLSDRFSAERPKGSFSTLEIQRTEQGDSAMYLCASSRGTGNEQFFGPGTRLTVL.

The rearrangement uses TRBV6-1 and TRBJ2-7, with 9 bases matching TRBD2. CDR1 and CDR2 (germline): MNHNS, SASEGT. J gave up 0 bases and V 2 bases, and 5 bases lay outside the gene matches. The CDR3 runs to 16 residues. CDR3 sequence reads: CASSESLSGSSYEQYF. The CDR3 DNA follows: TGTGCCAGCAGTGAATCTCTTAGCGGGAGCTCCTACGAGCAGTACTTC.

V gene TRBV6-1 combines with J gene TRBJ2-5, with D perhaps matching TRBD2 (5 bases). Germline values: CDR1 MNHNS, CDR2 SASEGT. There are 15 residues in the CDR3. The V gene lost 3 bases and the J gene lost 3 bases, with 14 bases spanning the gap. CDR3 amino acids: CASSDSLGAEETQYF. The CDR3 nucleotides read TGTGCCAGCAGTGACTCCTTGGGAGCGGAAGAGACCCAGTACTTC.